The subject of this entry is one TCR beta chain. With the read ending 3 residues before the CDR3 end, the germline J gene is used to fill in that end. Method: immunoSEQ multiplex PCR; TCRdb's copy keeps in-frame clones and lacks some. The sample table includes about 32,000 clones. This sample was included in a study of T cells in women clearing cervical HPV infection. Study-wide background: HLA type stays a possible confounder, typing being limited.

V was cut by 4 bases and J by 4 bases, with 14 bases left in between. Germline-derived CDR1 and CDR2 are SGHRS and YFSETQ. CDR3 length: 14 residues. The sequence was obtained from a woman between 18 and 70 years old with a cervical HPV16 infection that either progressed to CIN3+ or cleared (not recorded which). The V call is TRBV5-1, the J call TRBJ1-1; possibly TRBD1 for D (5 bases). Sequenced material: blood buffy coat. This chain's CDR3 is CASSQGVLSTEAFF. The CDR3 bases that were read are TGCGCCAGCAGCCAAGGGGTATTGAGCACTGAA.